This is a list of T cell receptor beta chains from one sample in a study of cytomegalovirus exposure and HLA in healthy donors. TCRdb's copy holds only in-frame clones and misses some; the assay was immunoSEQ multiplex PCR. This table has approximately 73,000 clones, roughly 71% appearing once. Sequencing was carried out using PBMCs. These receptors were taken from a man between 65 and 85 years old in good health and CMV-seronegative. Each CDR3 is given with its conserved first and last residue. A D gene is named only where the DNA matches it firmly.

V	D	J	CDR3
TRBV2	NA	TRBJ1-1	CASRDQGRNTEAFF
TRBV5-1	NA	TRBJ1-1	CASTGPMNTEAFF
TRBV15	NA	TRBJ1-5	CAIAPGDYQPQHF
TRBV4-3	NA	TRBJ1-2	CASSQVRAAWESTGYTF
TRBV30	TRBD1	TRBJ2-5	CAWSVGQGAGETQYF
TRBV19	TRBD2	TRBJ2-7	CASSLQGTSVNEQYF
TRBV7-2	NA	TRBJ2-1	CASSSSMYNEQFF
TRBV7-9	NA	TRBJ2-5	CASRTDNQETQYF
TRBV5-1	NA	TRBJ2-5	CASSFGRDASPQYF
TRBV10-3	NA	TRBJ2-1	CAISPRDNEQFF
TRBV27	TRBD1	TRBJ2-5	CASKPSGQPQETQYF
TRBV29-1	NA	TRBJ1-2	CSAPGGGSDYGYTF
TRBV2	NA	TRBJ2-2	CASSLQGPGELFF
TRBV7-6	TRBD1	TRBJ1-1	CASSSEGAIMNTEAFF
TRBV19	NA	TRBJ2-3	CASSDPGSFETDTQYF
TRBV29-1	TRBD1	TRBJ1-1	CSVERDRGRTEAFF
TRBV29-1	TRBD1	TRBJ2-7	CSVIGTGIPEQYF
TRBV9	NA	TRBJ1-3	CASRPGLGGSGNTIYF
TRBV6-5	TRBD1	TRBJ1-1	CASKIRQGVEAFF
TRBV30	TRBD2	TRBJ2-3	CAWDGTSGTDTQYF
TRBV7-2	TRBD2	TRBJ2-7	CASSEVISGGREEQYF
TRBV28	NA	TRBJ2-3	CASRDSSTDTQYF
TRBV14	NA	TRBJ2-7	CASSQVVPSSYEQYF
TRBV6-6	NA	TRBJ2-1	CASSYLGGTPDNEQFF
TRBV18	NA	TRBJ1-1	CASSPLAAAEAFF
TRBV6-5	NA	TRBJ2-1	CASRYAGADLDEQFF
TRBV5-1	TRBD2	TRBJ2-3	CASSFPSAPLAGGRTDTQYF
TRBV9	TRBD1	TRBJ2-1	CASSVADRRSYNEQFF
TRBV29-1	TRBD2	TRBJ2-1	CSVEGGRVLGEQFF
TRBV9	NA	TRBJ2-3	CASSVGASSHQDTQYF
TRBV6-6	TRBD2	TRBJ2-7	CASRDSGSSYEQYF
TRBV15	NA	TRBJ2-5	CATSQTTAIAQETQYF